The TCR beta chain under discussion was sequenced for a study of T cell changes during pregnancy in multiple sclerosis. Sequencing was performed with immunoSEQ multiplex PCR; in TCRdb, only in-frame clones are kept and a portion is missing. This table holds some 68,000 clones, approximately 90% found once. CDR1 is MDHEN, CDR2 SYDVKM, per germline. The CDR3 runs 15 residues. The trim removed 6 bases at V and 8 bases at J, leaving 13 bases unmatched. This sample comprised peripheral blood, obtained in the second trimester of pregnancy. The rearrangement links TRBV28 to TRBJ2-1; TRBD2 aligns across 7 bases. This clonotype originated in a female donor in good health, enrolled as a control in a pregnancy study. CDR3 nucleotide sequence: TGTGCCAGCAGCGATCTGAGCGGGATGGGAGATGAGCAGTTCTTC. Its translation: CASSDLSGMGDEQFF.